This TCR beta chain is drawn from a study of shared clonotypes between healthy human individuals. Study observations and caveats: Approximately 5.4% of naive CD4 clonotypes were common to a few donors. Clonotypes shared by all four sorted-subset donors had higher generation probabilities than non-shared clonotypes.

This CDR3 comprises 15 residues. Per germline, CDR1 MGHRA and CDR2 YSYEKL. The ends lost 3 bases at V and 8 bases at J; junction bases unmatched: 7. CD45RO-negative CD8 cells positively selected for CCR7 made up the naive population, which excluded terminally differentiated effector memory CD45RA+ cells. For this clone: What it binds is unknown.

Profiling relied on immunoSEQ multiplex PCR, and the TCRdb table lists in-frame clones only, not all of them. The data show roughly 1,800,000 clones, about 95% seen once. The clonotype was recovered from a man aged 18-30 years in good health. Sample: naive CD8+ T cells sorted from blood. V is TRBV4-1 and J is TRBJ1-6; 7 bases are a match to TRBD1. The CDR3 sequence: CASSHVDRADSPLHF. For the CDR3, the DNA is TGCGCCAGCAGCCACGTCGACAGGGCTGATTCACCCCTCCACTTT.